One and the same sample provided the 9 T cell receptor beta chains below, sequenced in a study of shared clonotypes between healthy human individuals. Measured with immunoSEQ multiplex PCR; TCRdb has only the in-frame clones, and not every one. The sample consists of millions of clones, 93% of them appearing once. The sample taken for sequencing was naive CD4+ T cells from PBMCs. Subset here: CD45RA+ positively selected. Source of these receptors: a man younger than 35 in good health. Some clones in this sample may be carry-over from other donors' samples.

This clone showed up just once. V gene TRBV7-3 combines with J gene TRBJ1-2, with D possibly matching TRBD1 (5 bases). The V end lost 5 bases, the J end lost 0 bases, and 7 bases lay between the germline ends. The CDR3 has 13 residues. Germline values: CDR1 SGHTA, CDR2 FQGTGA. The CDR3 nucleotides are TGTGCCAGCAGCAAGGGGTCTAACTATGGCTACACCTTC. This translates into CASSKGSNYGYTF. The variable domain in full, completed from reference TRBV7-3 and TRBJ1-2, reads GAGVSQTPSNKVTEKGKYVELRCDPISGHTALYWYRQSLGQGPEFLIYFQGTGAADDSGLPNDRFFAVRPEGSVSTLKIQRTERGDSAVYLCASSKGSNYGYTFGSGTRLTVV.

The chain links TRBV5-4 to TRBJ1-2; D is undetermined. The germline V gene encodes CDR1 SGHNT and CDR2 YYREEE (reference sequence). Trimming removed 0 bases from V and 6 bases from J, with 18 bases in between. The CDR3 totals 16 residues. As DNA, the CDR3 is TGTGCCAGCAGCTTGGTTCCGGCCCGGGTGAGGGATGGCTACACCTTC. This gives the protein CASSLVPARVRDGYTF.

About this clone itself: Relative to the germline gene, one junction end is altered; a read error may explain this. This chain connects TRBV7-8 to TRBJ2-3; D is possibly TRBD1 or TRBD2 (5 bases each). The length of the CDR3 is 11 residues. CDR1 SGHVS and CDR2 FQNEAQ come from the germline V gene. The CDR3 nucleotides read TGTGCCAGCAGCTCCCCCGGGGCCGTGAGATTT. Its translation: CASSSPGAVRF.

The gene calls are TRBV5-4 and TRBJ1-1; D unresolved. Between the trimmed V and J ends, which lost 0 bases and 6 bases, there was a span of 12 bases. The CDR3 runs 14 residues. CDR1 is SGHNT, CDR2 YYREEE, per germline (reference sequence). CDR3 loop: CASSLGQSDAEAFF. The CDR3 nucleotides are TGTGCCAGCAGCTTGGGTCAGTCTGATGCTGAAGCTTTCTTT.

In this sample, this clone turned up once. The chain uses TRBV7-8 and TRBJ2-7, with D maybe TRBD2 (6 bases). Between the trimmed V and J ends, which lost 3 bases and 12 bases, there was a span of 21 bases. CDR3 length: 14 amino acids. The germline V gene encodes CDR1 SGHVS and CDR2 FQNEAQ. The CDR3 reads CASSLDTVRSGGYF. The CDR3 coding sequence is TGTGCCAGCAGCTTGGATACCGTCAGATCCGGGGGGTACTTC.

The rearrangement joins TRBV5-6 to TRBJ1-2; TRBD1 aligns across 11 bases. This CDR3 comprises 15 residues. V shed 4 bases and J 4 bases; nucleotides not matched to a gene: 6. Looked up from germline, CDR1 is SGHDT and CDR2 is YYEEEE. Here the CDR3 DNA reads TGTGCCAGCAGCCCCGGACAGGGGGCCCTCTATGGCTACACCTTC. Translated: CASSPGQGALYGYTF.

The chain carries TRBV27 and TRBJ1-6; TRBD1 matches at 8 bases. The CDR3 runs 16 residues. CDR1 is MNHEY, CDR2 SMNVEV, per germline (reference sequence). Unmatched junction bases numbered 8, after V lost 2 bases and J lost 8 bases. This CDR3 is CASSLAGGTYDSPLHF. CDR3 sequence (DNA): TGTGCCAGCAGTTTAGCAGGGGGCACGTATGATTCACCCCTCCACTTT.

As concerns this clone: The sample holds other DNA sequences that translate to the same CDR3. The rearrangement uses TRBV28 and TRBJ1-2; 7 nucleotides match TRBD1. CDR3 length: 12 amino acids. Trimming removed 8 bases from V and 4 bases from J; junction bases left unmatched: 4. The germline V gene has CDR1 MDHEN and CDR2 SYDVKM. The chain's CDR3 is CASGRQGYGYTF. The CDR3 nucleotides read TGTGCCAGCGGACGACAGGGCTATGGCTACACCTTC.

The CDR3 protein is CASSPGTSGTGELFF. The CDR3 nucleotides read TGTGCCAGCAGCCCAGGCACTAGCGGCACCGGGGAGCTGTTTTTT. The V gene is TRBV7-8, the J gene TRBJ2-2, with 8 bases aligning to TRBD2. The CDR3 extends over 15 amino acids. Losses at the gene ends were 5 bases for V and 4 bases for J; bases not matched to a gene: 6. The germline V gene has CDR1 SGHVS and CDR2 FQNEAQ.